Sequencing of this T cell receptor (beta chain) was carried out in a study of cytomegalovirus exposure and HLA in healthy donors (dated by TCRdb to the late 2010s). About the full investigation: An earlier analysis of several hundred of the donors reported 276 Gb of sequence data and 117 million unique TCR beta sequences from some 180 million T cells. Using immunosequencing, the study profiled T cell repertoires from approximately 700 subjects and related those repertoires to cytomegalovirus serostatus. Typing coverage differed by locus: A, B, C, DRB1 and DQB1 were typed in roughly 620-630 donors, DQA1 in 500 to 550, DPA1 in some 600, and DPB1 in 472. Four to six DR-DQ haplotypes were handled as single units for association and clustering, since linkage in the cohort was strong. In the later analysis, no new phenotypic data were used to find candidate immune exposures; instead, reliance was placed on TCR beta sequences and their occurrence across donors. On average, roughly 250,000 unique TCR beta nucleotide sequences were sequenced per donor among 398 genotyped donors of the cohort, with around 19% of those sequences being non-productive. HLA typing included class I and class II loci at four-digit resolution. In a later analysis, previously published TCR beta repertoires from 500 to 750 donors were re-analyzed and high-resolution HLA genotyping was added so that TCR occurrence patterns could be studied. An earlier analysis of fewer than 700 of the donors applied high-throughput TCR beta sequencing to assess whether each TCR beta V gene segment acted as functional or pseudogenic. High-throughput TCR immunosequencing, statistical association of individual TCRs with disease status, and machine learning were combined to predict cytomegalovirus infection status. Donor age, sex, ethnicity and CMV serostatus were compiled alongside the repertoire data. Besides the first cohort of about 730 subjects, a separate validation cohort made up of roughly 120 different subjects was used. Of the roughly 400 genotyped donors, roughly 85% fell in the genetic ancestry cluster associated with self-reported Caucasian donors. All discovery cohort repertoires had been generated on a single sequencing platform. The study was designed to test whether signatures of past pathogen exposure could be identified by cataloging public T cell receptors. An early release that covered roughly 600 HLA-typed donors contained around 300 gigabases of sequencing data and tens of millions of unique TCR sequences. In a later genetic analysis, genome-wide SNP genotypes for about three fifths of the roughly 670 donors were used, and that subset was treated as a discovery cohort.

The CDR3 goes from the cysteine to the phenylalanine over 19 residues. CDR3 DNA is the only sequence kept; it has 57 bases, read in frame from the first base. Trimmed from V: 4 bases; trimmed from J: 3 bases; junction bases lacking a gene match: 13. To note about this clone: The target of this receptor is not known. The record has no base qualities; no much larger clone is one base away.

Library preparation was by the immunoSEQ multiplex PCR assay. For the multiplex PCR, a mixture combining 60 forward primers for TCR Vbeta segments and 13 reverse primers for TCR Jbeta segments was used. A multiplex PCR assay on genomic DNA amplified the CDR3 region of rearranged TCR beta genes. Amplified TCR beta libraries were sequenced as 87-base-pair reads on the Illumina HiSeq System. Turning to the authors' computational methods: A later analysis tallied tens of millions of unique TCR beta chains across the 666 repertoires, and approximately 9.9 million of those chains were shared by two or more donors. A nearest-neighbor algorithm error-corrected the raw reads and collapsed the reads into unique sequences, merging closely related sequences to remove PCR and sequencing errors. To assign V, D and J gene segments, CDR3 sequences were aligned to IMGT reference sequences. For a sequence to be retained, at least a six-nucleotide match to both a V gene segment and a J gene segment was required. A rearrangement was called productive if the CDR3 had no stop codons and remained in frame with V and J, and every other rearrangement was called non-productive. CDR3 was defined according to IMGT convention as the region running from the second conserved V-encoded cysteine to the conserved J-encoded phenylalanine. In an earlier analysis of around 600 of the donors, sequences lacking an unambiguous match to a single V gene segment were excluded. An earlier analysis of a few hundred of the donors called V segments functional above 56.7% productive rearrangements and segregating when the between-donor standard deviation exceeded 5%. To diagnose cytomegalovirus status from the catalog of TCR beta chain sequences, a statistical classification framework was built. V and J gene assignment, in a later analysis, came from comparing TCR nucleotide sequences with IMGT/GENE-DB human TR gene sequences. The TCRdist pipeline was used in a later analysis to assign CDR3 sequences and most-parsimonious VDJ recombination scenarios. In a later analysis, every TCR beta chain was defined by the combination of its CDR3 amino acid sequence and its V-gene family, and reads without a unique V-gene family were dropped. In a later analysis, 550 to 650 highly shared, low-generation-probability nucleotide sequences were removed to address suspected cross-contamination and a sequencing artifact. For each public chain, a later analysis derived a clonal expansion index from normalized ranks of inferred template counts within each repertoire. In a later analysis, generation probabilities were computed using a VDJ recombination model fitted to out-of-frame rearrangements, and the results were checked against IGoR. A later analysis scored TCR-TCR, TCR-HLA and TCR-CMV co-occurrence with hypergeometric tests, applying a repertoire-size bias correction to TCR pairs. False discovery rates were estimated in a later analysis by permuting HLA or CMV assignments 20 times. In a later analysis, co-occurring TCRs were grouped with DBSCAN, and TCRdist sequence similarity was added when clustering was performed within HLA-allele-positive subsets. For co-occurrence clustering, repertoires with fewer than 30,000 or more than 120,000 public chains were excluded, along with about five repertoires with anomalous nucleotide sharing. The source is immuneACCESS, and TCRdb retained only in-frame sequences with V and J called. Part of the clones is not carried over; for the studies checked, unresolved V genes explain less than half of this, and the remainder is unexplained. The DNA gave D and trimming, while V, J and clone size come from that table. The table for this sample lists about 100,000 clones; less than 90% of them were counted only once. 2.6% of the sample is held by the ten biggest clonotypes.

The cohort was made up of hundreds of healthy bone marrow donors. All cohort members were sampled while nominally healthy, although unrecorded immune exposures were likely present. The donor tested CMV seronegative, placing the donor among the 350 to 400 seronegative members of the cohort. Every donor gave a peripheral blood sample, and the peripheral blood mononuclear cells from that sample were used for TCR beta sequencing. Genomic DNA was extracted from the blood cell samples with the Qiagen DNeasy Blood Extraction Kit. The full study reports these points: Across donors, most TCR sequences were observed very rarely, whereas some public TCRs were present in many individuals. A further reported finding was that TCR beta sequences accurately predicted the HLA-A and HLA-B alleles for most subjects in the first cohort. A few of the identified cytomegalovirus-associated TCR beta chains were confirmed in vitro to be specific for cytomegalovirus antigens. A later genetic analysis associated a missense DCLRE1C variant with V-gene and J-gene trimming of TCR beta chains, and an independent cohort replicated the association. Around 16 rarely observed V segments, including chromosome 9 orphons, were excluded from the earlier analysis of a few hundred of the donors because counts were too low. Compared with the roughly 670-donor mean, donors in an Asian-associated ancestry cluster had fewer N-insertions in productive TCRs, according to a later genetic analysis. Assigning TCR associations to individual alleles was difficult when HLA alleles, especially DR and DQ, strongly co-occurred. In a later analysis, most CMV-associated TCR beta chains were found to appear HLA-restricted, with HLA associations seemingly driven largely by CMV exposure. In the study, around 160 TCR beta chains were listed as associated with cytomegalovirus. Roughly uniform sequencing depth across donors was assumed in presence/absence analyses, although this assumption may not hold. The classifier was reported to diagnose cytomegalovirus status with high specificity and sensitivity in both the original and validation cohorts. Some IMGT-functional V segments, including TRBV6-2 and TRBV6-3, could not be distinguished by the 87-base-pair reads and were therefore excluded. A cluster of highly shared sequence variants was judged likely to be a technical artifact of the sequencing pipeline. In a later analysis, HLA-associated TCR beta chains showed more clonal expansion and lower generation probabilities than non-associated chains that were equally common. In an earlier analysis of several hundred of the donors, most TCR beta V segments were observed in productive rearrangements about 87% or about 30% of the time, broadly matching IMGT annotations. The authors suggested that the approach could potentially be extended to other disease states and immunological phenotypes. CMV serostatus was the only immune exposure information available for the cohort. Linkage disequilibrium might explain the correlated functional status among segregating V segments, but an unknown experimental factor could not be excluded. A later analysis found that TCR association rates varied across HLA loci, with DRB1 alleles showing the most associated TCRs and HLA-C alleles the fewest. Because some donors lacked HLA typing at each locus, the association tests relied only on the typed subset. The cohort was sequenced for TCR beta chains only, and without alpha or paired-chain data the features that could be detected were limited. Specific HLA alleles were associated with 15,000 to 20,000 TCR beta sequences at a false discovery rate of 0.05 in a later analysis. A later analysis reported that several top co-occurrence clusters appeared linked to parvovirus B19, influenza, CMV and Epstein-Barr virus.

Specimen: PBMCs. This clonotype originated in a middle-aged man in good health and CMV-seronegative. The rearrangement combines TRBV5-3 with TRBJ2-4, and TRBD2 aligns with 13 junction nucleotides. TRBV5-3 is given ORF status, its function remaining uncertain. CDR3 protein: CARSGLAGARGFVKNIQYF. The DNA sequence is as follows: TGTGCCAGAAGCGGACTAGCGGGGGCGCGGGGCTTTGTCAAAAACATTCAGTACTTC.